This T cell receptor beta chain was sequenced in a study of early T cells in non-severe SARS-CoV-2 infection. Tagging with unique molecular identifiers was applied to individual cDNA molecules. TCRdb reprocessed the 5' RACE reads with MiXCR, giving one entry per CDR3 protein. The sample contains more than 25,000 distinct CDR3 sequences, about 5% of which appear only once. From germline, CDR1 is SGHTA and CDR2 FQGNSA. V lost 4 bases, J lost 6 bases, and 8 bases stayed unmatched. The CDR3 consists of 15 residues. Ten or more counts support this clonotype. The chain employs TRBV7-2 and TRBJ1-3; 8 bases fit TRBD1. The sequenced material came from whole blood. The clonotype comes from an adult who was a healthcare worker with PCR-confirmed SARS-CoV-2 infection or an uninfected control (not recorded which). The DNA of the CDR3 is TGTGCCAGCAGCTCCGGACAGGGATTTATAAACACCATATATTTT. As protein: CASSSGQGFINTIYF.